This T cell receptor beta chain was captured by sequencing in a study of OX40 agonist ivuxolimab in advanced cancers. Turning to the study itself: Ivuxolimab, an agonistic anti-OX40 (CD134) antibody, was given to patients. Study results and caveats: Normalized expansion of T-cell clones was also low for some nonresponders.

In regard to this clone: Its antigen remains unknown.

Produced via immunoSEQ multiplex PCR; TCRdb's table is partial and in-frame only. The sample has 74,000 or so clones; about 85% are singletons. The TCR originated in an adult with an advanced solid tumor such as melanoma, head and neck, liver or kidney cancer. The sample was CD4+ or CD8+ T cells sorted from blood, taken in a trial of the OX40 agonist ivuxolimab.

CDR3 region: CASSAGQGAANSGANVLTF. CDR3 nucleotide sequence: TGTGCCAGCAGCGCCGGACAGGGAGCGGCAAACTCTGGGGCCAACGTCCTGACTTTC. The chain links TRBV7-2 to TRBJ2-6; 8 bases line up with TRBD1. Germline CDR1 is SGHTA and CDR2 is FQGNSA. CDR3 size: 19 residues. J was trimmed by 0 bases and V by 5 bases; bases with no gene match: 12.